The 8 T cell receptor beta chains reported below all come from one sample, sequenced in a study of blood T cell repertoires in COVID-19. Using immunoSEQ multiplex PCR, the repertoire was profiled, and TCRdb retains in-frame clones only, with some absent. The top ten clones hold roughly 2.5% of a sample with approximately 23,000 clones, about 90% of them seen once. Sequenced: peripheral blood. Receptor source: a man between 65 and 80 years old with acute or convalescent COVID-19.

J is TRBJ2-5 and V is TRBV5-6; a possible D gene is TRBD2 (5 bases). Germline-derived CDR1 and CDR2 are SGHDT and YYEEEE. The CDR3 is made up of 17 amino acids. V shed 0 bases and J shed 0 bases, with 15 bases lying between them. The DNA for the CDR3 is TGTGCCAGCAGCTTGGATCCCGGGGTTCGGTACCAAGAGACCCAGTACTTC. Its translation is CASSLDPGVRYQETQYF.

The V and J genes are TRBV19 and TRBJ1-5; D is unclear. CDR1 LNHDA and CDR2 SQIVND come from the germline V gene (reference sequence). The V end lost 7 bases, the J end lost 0 bases, and 10 bases lay between the germline ends. The CDR3 is 14 residues long. CDR3 nucleotide sequence: TGTGCCAGTAATCTTTACAGTAGCAATCAGCCCCAGCATTTT. It codes for CASNLYSSNQPQHF.

This clone was observed a single time. The chain employs TRBV2 and TRBJ1-6; 9 bases match TRBD1. V shed 2 bases and J 10 bases; nucleotides not matched to a gene: 6. Germline CDR1 SNHLY, CDR2 FYNNEI. This CDR3 has 15 amino acids. The CDR3 nucleotides read TGTGCCAGCAGTGAACTGCGACAGGGGGGGTCACCCCTCCACTTT. This sequence encodes CASSELRQGGSPLHF.

The rearrangement uses TRBV19 and TRBJ2-1, with TRBD2 identical over 9 bases. V lost 8 bases, J lost 7 bases, and 15 bases stayed unmatched. This CDR3 is built from 16 residues. Per germline, CDR1 LNHDA and CDR2 SQIVND (reference sequence). CDR3 nucleotides: TGTGCCAGTGAAGGGGCTAGCGGGATGAATATGAATGAGCAGTTCTTC. It specifies CASEGASGMNMNEQFF. Variable domain in full (rest from reference TRBV19 and TRBJ2-1): DGGITQSPKYLFRKEGQNVTLSCEQNLNHDAMYWYRQDPGQGLRLIYYSQIVNDFQKGDIAEGYSVSREKKESFPLTVTSAQKNPTAFYLCASEGASGMNMNEQFFGPGTRLTVL.

The rearrangement uses TRBV29-1 and TRBJ2-1, with D hard to call. The CDR3 extends over 12 amino acids. Germline CDR1 and CDR2: SQVTM and ANQGSEA. Trimming pared 5 bases from V and 6 bases from J, leaving 11 bases between. In DNA, the CDR3 is TGCAGCGTTTTAAACAGAATCAATGAGCAGTTCTTC. As protein: CSVLNRINEQFF.

The chain is built from TRBV7-9 and TRBJ1-5; 7 bases line up with TRBD1. J lost 4 bases, V lost 5 bases, and 5 bases had no gene match. Per germline, CDR1 SEHNR and CDR2 FQNEAQ (reference sequence). CDR3 length: 14 amino acids. The CDR3 protein is CASSRQGENQPQHF. The CDR3 DNA reads TGTGCCAGCAGCCGACAGGGAGAGAATCAGCCCCAGCATTTT.

The chain links TRBV19 to TRBJ1-2, with 7 positions matching TRBD1. V was pared by 5 bases and J by 4 bases, with 7 bases of the junction left unmatched. Germline CDR1 LNHDA, CDR2 SQIVND (reference sequence). The CDR3 totals 14 residues. CDR3 nucleotide sequence: TGTGCCAGTAGTTGGAGGGGGCAAGGCTATGGCTACACCTTC. It encodes CASSWRGQGYGYTF.

This chain uses TRBV6-6 with TRBJ1-2; 10 bases match TRBD1. V was clipped by 2 bases and J by 1 base; unmatched bases: 1. The CDR3 contains 15 residues. CDR1 and CDR2 (germline): MNHNY, SVGAGI (reference sequence). The CDR3 spells CASSYGTGDNYGYTF. CDR3 coding DNA: TGTGCCAGCAGTTACGGGACAGGGGATAACTATGGCTACACCTTC.